Below, 27 T cell receptor beta chains from the same sample are listed, as sequenced in a study of blood T cell repertoires in COVID-19. The method was immunoSEQ multiplex PCR; TCRdb's version includes in-frame clones alone and lacks a portion of them. Here the sample spans 150,000 to 200,000 clones, 70% to 90% being singletons. Sample: peripheral blood. The receptor set was obtained from a man between 65 and 85 years old with active or convalescent COVID-19.

The chain has TRBV6-6 and TRBJ2-7; the match to TRBD2 covers 7 bases. Germline CDR1 MNHNY, CDR2 SVGAGI (reference sequence). This CDR3 contains 12 residues. J gave up 6 bases and V 4 bases, and 3 bases lay outside the gene matches. CDR3 sequence (DNA): TGTGCCAGCAGTTCGGGGGGAGTCGAGCAGTACTTC. Translation gives CASSSGGVEQYF.

This clone was observed once. The gene calls are TRBV15 and TRBJ1-4; TRBD1 aligns across 9 bases. The length of the CDR3 is 15 residues. Per germline, CDR1 LNHNV and CDR2 YYDKDF (reference sequence). The trim removed 5 bases at V and 7 bases at J, leaving 8 bases unmatched. CDR3 in DNA: TGTGCCACCAGCCGACCGGGACAGGGTAGTGAAAAACTGTTTTTT. Its translation is CATSRPGQGSEKLFF.

The rearrangement joins TRBV14 to TRBJ2-7; 10 positions match TRBD2. V lost 4 bases and J lost 5; bases outside the gene matches: 2. CDR1 SGHDN and CDR2 FVKESK come from the germline V gene. CDR3 length: 13 amino acids. CDR3 region: CASSLTSGNEQYF. The CDR3 DNA sequence: TGTGCCAGCAGCCTTACTAGCGGGAACGAGCAGTACTTC.

This sequence joins TRBV4-3 and TRBJ2-3; tentatively, D is TRBD2 (6 bases). CDR3 length equals 13 residues. V was trimmed by 3 bases and J by 6 bases, leaving 10 bases between them. Germline V gene data show CDR1 as LGHNA and CDR2 as YSLEER. CDR3 nucleotides: TGCGCCAGCAGCCAGGGACTTTGGGATACGCAGTATTTT. Translated, it gives CASSQGLWDTQYF.

The CDR3 DNA is TGTGCCAGCAGCCGACTACCGACGGACAGTAGTGTTCCTCAGCCCCAGCATTTT. This sequence encodes CASSRLPTDSSVPQPQHF. This rearrangement joins TRBV11-3 to TRBJ1-5; D possibly corresponds to TRBD1 (6 bases). CDR3 length: 18 amino acids. Germline assignment: CDR1 SGHNT and CDR2 YENEEA. V lost 5 bases, J lost 6 bases, and 26 bases lay in between.

The V call is TRBV9, the J call TRBJ1-1; the D is unclear. V lost 3 bases and J lost 1, with 13 bases in between. The CDR3 extends over 15 amino acids. Per germline, CDR1 SGDLS and CDR2 YYNGEE. The CDR3 loop reads CASSAGSIRNTEAFF. The CDR3 DNA reads TGTGCCAGCAGCGCGGGGAGTATAAGGAACACTGAAGCTTTCTTT.

The chain employs TRBV20-1 and TRBJ1-3; D call uncertain. This CDR3 has 11 amino acids. From germline, CDR1 is DFQATT and CDR2 SNEGSKA (reference sequence). The CDR3 DNA follows: TGCAGCCAGTACTCTGGAAACACCATATATTTT. It codes for CSQYSGNTIYF.

This sequence joins TRBV9 and TRBJ1-3, with TRBD1 as a possible D gene (6 bases). In germline, CDR1 is SGDLS, CDR2 YYNGEE. V lost 0 bases, J lost 2 bases, and 6 bases lay in between. The CDR3 spans 14 residues. As DNA, the CDR3 is TGTGCCAGCAGCGTAGGGGGGCCTGGAAACACCATATATTTT. This gives the protein CASSVGGPGNTIYF.

J is TRBJ2-7 and V is TRBV30, with 12 bases lining up with TRBD1. The length of the CDR3 is 15 residues. After removal of 1 base from V and 6 bases from J, the junction contained 7 bases not matched to a gene. Germline-derived CDR1 and CDR2 are GTSNPN and SVGIG (reference sequence). Written as DNA, the CDR3 is TGTGCCTGGAGTGCCCTGGGACAGGGGGCCCGCGAGCAGTACTTC. Amino acids: CAWSALGQGAREQYF.

The CDR3 sequence is CASSLEREINEQFF. CDR3 bases: TGTGCCAGCAGCTTGGAACGGGAGATCAATGAGCAGTTCTTC. The gene calls are TRBV5-6 and TRBJ2-1; D may be TRBD2 (6 bases). The V gene lost 0 bases and the J gene lost 6 bases, with 10 bases spanning the gap. Germline V gene sequence: CDR1 SGHDT, CDR2 YYEEEE. CDR3 length equals 14 residues.

To note about this clone: This same CDR3 is encoded by further DNA sequences in the sample. This rearrangement joins TRBV27 to TRBJ2-7, with TRBD1 matching over 12 bases. CDR1 is MNHEY and CDR2 is SMNVEV in the germline V gene (reference sequence). The junction had 3 bases not matched to a gene; V was cut back by 3 bases and J by 6 bases. CDR3 length equals 14 residues. The CDR3, as DNA: TGTGCCAGCAGTTTCGGGACAGGGGGCGGCGAGCAGTACTTC. Amino acids: CASSFGTGGGEQYF.

The rearrangement joins TRBV12-5 to TRBJ2-7; D may be TRBD1 (6 bases). The CDR3 has 18 residues. Germline loops: CDR1 LGHNT, CDR2 FRNRAP. V gave up 6 bases and J gave up 3 bases, with 27 bases separating them. The CDR3 sequence: CASGYIRQVSLRGYEQYF. The CDR3 nucleotides are TGTGCTAGTGGCTATATCCGACAGGTTTCGCTTAGGGGCTACGAGCAGTACTTC.

J is TRBJ2-1 and V is TRBV24-1; 11 nucleotides agree with TRBD2. Germline-derived CDR1 and CDR2 are KGHDR and SFDVKD. This CDR3 spans 17 amino acids. V shed 2 bases, J shed 6 bases, and the junction held 8 bases outside the gene matches. The CDR3 nucleotides read TGTGCCACCAGTGATTGGGATAGCGGGGGGGCCTTCAATGAGCAGTTCTTC. Translation: CATSDWDSGGAFNEQFF.

The gene calls are TRBV15 and TRBJ2-5; 10 bases match TRBD2. This CDR3 comprises 16 residues. V gave up 3 bases and J gave up 5 bases; unmatched junction bases: 9. Germline lookup yields CDR1 LNHNV and CDR2 YYDKDF (reference sequence). CDR3 sequence: CATSRALAGEGETQYF. The CDR3 region has the DNA TGTGCCACCAGCAGGGCCCTAGCGGGGGAGGGGGAGACCCAGTACTTC.

This chain connects TRBV4-1 to TRBJ2-7; no reliable D call. The CDR3 contains 13 residues. Trimming shortened V by 4 bases and J by 1 base, and 8 bases separated the two germline ends. Germline V gene lookup returns CDR1 MGHRA and CDR2 YSYEKL. The CDR3 DNA sequence: TGCGCCAGCAGCCCGGTCCCATCCTACGAGCAGTACTTC. Its protein is CASSPVPSYEQYF.

Concerning this clone: Other DNA sequences in the sample encode the same CDR3. The chain combines TRBV19 with TRBJ2-1, with TRBD2 matching over 12 bases. This CDR3 is built from 14 residues. V lost 6 bases, J lost 4 bases, and 1 base stayed unmatched. Germline CDR1 and CDR2: LNHDA and SQIVND (reference sequence). The CDR3, as DNA: TGTGCCAGTAGAGGACTAGCGGGATACAATGAGCAGTTCTTC. Translation gives CASRGLAGYNEQFF.

The chain recombines TRBV27 with TRBJ2-7; 8 positions match TRBD1. This CDR3 contains 13 residues. The V gene's germline CDR1 is MNHEY and CDR2 SMNVEV (reference sequence). The ends lost 5 bases at V and 6 bases at J; junction bases unmatched: 6. CDR3 DNA: TGTGCCAGCAGTCCACGACAGGGGAGCGAGCAGTACTTC. It encodes CASSPRQGSEQYF.

The V and J genes are TRBV4-1 and TRBJ2-3; no definite D call. The germline V gene encodes CDR1 MGHRA and CDR2 YSYEKL. The CDR3 is made up of 13 amino acids. V was clipped by 0 bases and J by 10 bases, with 11 bases between them. CDR3 in DNA: TGCGCCAGCAGCCAAGATAGAATCGCGGCGCAGTATTTT. It translates to CASSQDRIAAQYF.

V and J are TRBV7-6 and TRBJ2-7; TRBD1 is a possible D gene (6 bases). The CDR3 is 16 amino acids. V lost 5 bases and J 0 bases, leaving 17 bases between the germline ends. Per the germline V gene, CDR1 is SGHVS and CDR2 is FNYEAQ. The CDR3 nucleotides are TGTGCCAGCAGCAACCCGACAGGCGCAATCTCCTACGAGCAGTACTTC. It yields the protein CASSNPTGAISYEQYF.

In this sample, this clone turned up once. The rearrangement links TRBV11-2 to TRBJ2-3, with a tentative D call TRBD2 (5 bases). The length of the CDR3 is 16 residues. Per germline, CDR1 SGHAT and CDR2 FQNNGV. Trimming cost V 1 base and J 1 base, with 12 bases left between them. The CDR3 DNA reads as TGTGCCAGCAGCTTAGTTGGGAAAGCGGGCACAGATACGCAGTATTTT. It is translated as CASSLVGKAGTDTQYF.

This chain links TRBV7-6 with TRBJ2-2; D gene uncertain. V lost 7 bases, J lost 4 bases, and 10 bases lay in between. Germline values: CDR1 SGHVS, CDR2 FNYEAQ. The CDR3 runs to 13 residues. Here the CDR3 reads CASTPALTGELFF. DNA of the CDR3: TGTGCCAGCACCCCCGCACTCACCGGGGAGCTGTTTTTT.

The chain uses TRBV28 and TRBJ2-3, with TRBD2 as a possible D gene (5 bases). Trimming took 7 bases from V and 7 from J, leaving 21 bases between them. Germline V gives CDR1 MDHEN, CDR2 SYDVKM. This CDR3 is 15 amino acids long. CDR3 bases: TGTGCCAGCACCATTAGGTCTAGCCTAAGGAATACGCAGTATTTT. This codes for CASTIRSSLRNTQYF. Complete variable domain (other parts from reference TRBV28 and TRBJ2-3): DVKVTQSSRYLVKRTGEKVFLECVQDMDHENMFWYRQDPGLGLRLIYFSYDVKMKEKGDIPEGYSVSREKKERFSLILESASTNQTSMYLCASTIRSSLRNTQYFGPGTRLTVL.

In its sample, this clone was seen once. This chain connects TRBV5-5 to TRBJ1-1; TRBD1 might be the D (6 bases). With 4 bases removed from V and 1 base from J, the gap between germline ends came to 14 bases. Germline values: CDR1 SGHKS, CDR2 YYEKEE (reference sequence). The CDR3 runs 15 residues. DNA for the CDR3: TGTGCCAGCAGCAACCGGGACACCCAGAACACTGAAGCTTTCTTT. Amino acid sequence: CASSNRDTQNTEAFF. The full variable domain, completed using reference TRBV5-5 and TRBJ1-1, is DAGVTQSPTHLIKTRGQQVTLRCSPISGHKSVSWYQQVLGQGPQFIFQYYEKEERGRGNFPDRFSARQFPNYSSELNVNALLLGDSALYLCASSNRDTQNTEAFFGQGTRLTVV.

The chain joins TRBV29-1 to TRBJ1-5; weak D call: TRBD1 (5 bases). V lost 6 bases and J lost 1, with 10 bases in between. Germline V gene lookup returns CDR1 SQVTM and CDR2 ANQGSEA. The CDR3 extends over 13 amino acids. The CDR3 here is CSVATESNQPQHF. CDR3 nucleotides: TGCAGCGTGGCGACAGAGAGCAATCAGCCCCAGCATTTT.

The chain combines TRBV23-1 with TRBJ2-2; possible D gene TRBD2, 6 bases. TRBV23-1 is an ORF for which the function is uncertain. Trimming shortened V by 7 bases and J by 3 bases, and 12 bases separated the two germline ends. The CDR3 is 14 residues long. The CDR3 bases are TGCGCCAGCAACCCGCGGGGCTACACCGGGGAGCTGTTTTTT. Translation gives CASNPRGYTGELFF.

V gene TRBV13 combines with J gene TRBJ2-7, with D uncertain. V gave up 5 bases and J gave up 3 bases, with 11 bases separating them. Germline values: CDR1 PRHDT, CDR2 FYEKMQ (reference sequence). The CDR3 sequence is 13 residues long. This CDR3 is CASSDSINYEQYF. The DNA of the CDR3 is TGTGCCAGCAGCGACTCGATAAACTACGAGCAGTACTTC.

This rearrangement joins TRBV30 to TRBJ2-7, with TRBD2 identical over 7 bases. Germline values: CDR1 GTSNPN, CDR2 SVGIG (reference sequence). The V segment lost 3 bases and the J segment 3 bases; nucleotides outside the gene matches: 17. This CDR3 is 17 amino acids long. CDR3 loop: CAWRASGLHLMLYEQYF. The CDR3 DNA is TGTGCCTGGAGGGCTAGCGGACTACATCTCATGCTCTACGAGCAGTACTTC.